Each of the 20 T cell receptor beta chains below was sequenced from the same sample in a study of blood T cell repertoires in COVID-19. Profiling relied on immunoSEQ multiplex PCR, and the TCRdb table lists in-frame clones only, not all of them. The sample lists 150,000 to 200,000 clones, about 81% seen once, with approximately 19% in the top ten. Sequencing used peripheral blood. These receptors were collected from an elderly woman with acute or convalescent COVID-19.

The J gene is TRBJ2-1, the V gene TRBV7-6, with 7 bases fitting TRBD1. The length of the CDR3 is 15 residues. The V gene end was trimmed by 2 bases and the J gene end by 12 bases; junction bases not matched to a gene: 13. Germline V gives CDR1 SGHVS, CDR2 FNYEAQ. The CDR3, as DNA: TGTGCCAGCAGCTTAAGAGCCGACAGGGATTCCAGGCAGTTCTTC. It codes for CASSLRADRDSRQFF.

This chain links TRBV15 with TRBJ2-7; perhaps TRBD1 as D (6 bases). Trimming took 1 base from V and 5 from J, leaving 18 bases between them. The CDR3 totals 16 residues. From germline, CDR1 is LNHNV and CDR2 YYDKDF (reference sequence). The CDR3 DNA sequence: TGTGCCACCAGCAGAGGAGGGTTACAGGGTTACAACGAGCAGTACTTC. It specifies CATSRGGLQGYNEQYF.

The V call is TRBV6-6, the J call TRBJ2-1; the D gene is possibly TRBD1 (5 bases). Germline CDR1 is MNHNY and CDR2 is SVGAGI (reference sequence). Deletions cut 0 bases from V and 4 bases from J, with 10 bases between. CDR3 length equals 15 residues. CDR3 amino acids: CASSYSLTEYNEQFF. CDR3 in DNA: TGTGCCAGCAGTTACTCCCTGACAGAATACAATGAGCAGTTCTTC.

This clone was seen a handful of times. The genes are TRBV30 and TRBJ1-2; D might be TRBD1 (5 bases). CDR1 and CDR2 (germline): GTSNPN, SVGIG (reference sequence). V lost 2 bases to trimming and J lost 8 bases, with 18 bases between them. This CDR3 has 14 amino acids. The DNA of the CDR3 is TGTGCCTGGAGTAGTCCAGGGCTCCCCTACGGCTACACCTTC. Amino acids: CAWSSPGLPYGYTF. Complete variable domain (other parts from reference TRBV30 and TRBJ1-2): SQTIHQWPATLVQPVGSPLSLECTVEGTSNPNLYWYRQAAGRGLQLLFYSVGIGQISSEVPQNLSASRPQDRQFILSSKKLLLSDSGFYLCAWSSPGLPYGYTFGSGTRLTVV.

The chain combines TRBV10-3 with TRBJ1-1, with 7 nucleotides matching TRBD1. J gave up 6 bases and V 3 bases, and 4 bases lay outside the gene matches. Germline values: CDR1 ENHRY, CDR2 SYGVKD. The CDR3 consists of 13 residues. CDR3 residues: CAISDDRVSEAFF. The CDR3, as DNA: TGTGCCATCAGTGATGACAGGGTTTCTGAAGCTTTCTTT.

V usage is TRBV2 and J usage is TRBJ1-4; D is uncertain. The CDR3 has 15 amino acids. CDR1 is SNHLY and CDR2 is FYNNEI in the germline V gene. The germline V and J ends were trimmed by 0 bases and 8 bases, with 13 bases remaining between them. CDR3 bases: TGTGCCAGCAGTGAAGCCCCCAGGATGGCCGAAAAACTGTTTTTT. It encodes CASSEAPRMAEKLFF. Filled out from reference TRBV2 and TRBJ1-4, the complete variable domain reads EPEVTQTPSHQVTQMGQEVILRCVPISNHLYFYWYRQILGQKVEFLVSFYNNEISEKSEIFDDQFSVERPDGSNFTLKIRSTKLEDSAMYFCASSEAPRMAEKLFFGSGTQLSVL.

The genes are TRBV5-8 and TRBJ2-5; TRBD1 might be the D (6 bases). Germline V gene lookup returns CDR1 SGHTS and CDR2 YDEGEE. CDR3 length: 15 amino acids. Trimming shortened V by 5 bases and J by 2 bases, and 16 bases separated the two germline ends. The CDR3 protein is CASRPGLRGQETQYF. The DNA of the CDR3 is TGTGCCAGCAGACCGGGTCTCAGGGGACAAGAGACCCAGTACTTC.

V and J are TRBV4-1 and TRBJ2-5; D gene ambiguous. From germline, CDR1 is MGHRA and CDR2 YSYEKL. The V end was cut by 1 base, the J end by 7 bases, with 10 bases between. The CDR3 covers 13 residues. CDR3 nucleotide sequence: TGCGCCAGCAGCCAAGCAGTTTTTGGGACCCAGTACTTC. This codes for CASSQAVFGTQYF.

Notes on this clone: At one boundary the junction diverges from the germline segment, which might be a read error. The chain couples TRBV7-2 to TRBJ1-2, with 10 bases aligning to TRBD1. The CDR3 totals 15 residues. The germline V gene encodes CDR1 SGHTA and CDR2 FQGNSA. The CDR3 nucleotides read TGTGCCAGCACCTTAGGGACAGGGGATCCGGGCGGCTACACCTTC. Translation: CASTLGTGDPGGYTF.

The V and J genes are TRBV6-6 and TRBJ2-7; TRBD2 matches at 12 bases. Germline lookup yields CDR1 MNHNY and CDR2 SVGAGI (reference sequence). This CDR3 has 16 amino acids. V dropped 7 bases and J dropped 0; count of bases not matched to a gene: 7. The CDR3 loop is CASTQTSGGYSYEQYF. The CDR3 DNA is TGTGCCAGCACCCAGACTAGCGGGGGATACTCCTACGAGCAGTACTTC.

The chain employs TRBV7-3 and TRBJ2-5; D is uncertain. V was cut by 2 bases and J by 5 bases, with 9 bases left in between. This CDR3 has 13 amino acids. From germline, CDR1 is SGHTA and CDR2 FQGTGA. The CDR3 loop reads CASSLGPPETQYF. Written as DNA, the CDR3 is TGTGCCAGCAGCTTAGGGCCGCCCGAGACCCAGTACTTC.

The V call is TRBV4-2, the J call TRBJ1-2; 7 nucleotides agree with TRBD1. CDR1 and CDR2 from the germline V gene are LGHNA and YNFKEQ. J gave up 0 bases and V 3 bases, and 4 bases lay outside the gene matches. CDR3 size: 15 residues. The CDR3 here is CASSQSGGTNYGYTF. The CDR3 DNA follows: TGTGCCAGCAGCCAGTCAGGGGGAACTAACTATGGCTACACCTTC.

The chain combines TRBV6-6 with TRBJ1-5; the D gene is possibly TRBD1 (6 bases). Per the germline V gene, CDR1 is MNHNY and CDR2 is SVGAGI (reference sequence). V was cut by 7 bases and J by 1 base, with 11 bases left in between. The CDR3 runs 14 residues. The CDR3: CASKAGESNQPQHF. DNA of the CDR3: TGTGCCAGCAAGGCAGGGGAGAGCAATCAGCCCCAGCATTTT.

Only one count was recorded for this clone. The V and J genes are TRBV20-1 and TRBJ2-1, with TRBD1 as a possible D gene (5 bases). The CDR3 has 11 residues. Germline V gene sequence: CDR1 DFQATT, CDR2 SNEGSKA (reference sequence). The V end was cut by 3 bases, the J end by 9 bases, with 9 bases between. The CDR3 DNA is TGCAGTGCTAGGGGGCAGACTGAGCAGTTCTTC. This gives the protein CSARGQTEQFF.

There are a few counts of this clone. J is TRBJ1-1 and V is TRBV29-1; 7 positions match TRBD1. The V segment lost 6 bases and the J segment 2 bases; nucleotides outside the gene matches: 6. The CDR3 length is 13 residues. Germline V gene data show CDR1 as SQVTM and CDR2 as ANQGSEA. This chain's CDR3 is CSVRDSLNTEAFF. CDR3 coding DNA: TGCAGCGTCCGGGACAGCCTAAACACTGAAGCTTTCTTT.

This sequence joins TRBV19 and TRBJ2-1; D remains unclear. The CDR3 length is 12 residues. Germline CDR1 and CDR2: LNHDA and SQIVND (reference sequence). Deletions cut 3 bases from V and 10 bases from J, with 10 bases between. For the CDR3, the DNA is TGTGCCAGTAGTATGAGGAGAAGGGAGCAGTTCTTC. Translated, it gives CASSMRRREQFF.

CDR3 in amino acids: CASSLASTSYEQYF. CDR3 coding DNA: TGTGCCAGCAGCTTAGCTTCGACTAGTTACGAGCAGTACTTC. The V gene is TRBV7-2, the J gene TRBJ2-7, with a tentative D call TRBD2 (6 bases). V was shortened by 0 bases and J by 4 bases, with 10 bases between the two germline ends. The germline CDR1 and CDR2 sequences are SGHTA and FQGNSA. CDR3 length: 14 residues.

The J gene is TRBJ1-1, the V gene TRBV27, with a tentative D call TRBD1 (5 bases). Trimming shortened V by 5 bases and J by 1 base, and 11 bases separated the two germline ends. CDR1 is MNHEY and CDR2 is SMNVEV in the germline V gene (reference sequence). The CDR3 spans 14 residues. The CDR3 loop is CASSGFRENTEAFF. The DNA of the CDR3 is TGTGCCAGCAGTGGATTCAGGGAGAACACTGAAGCTTTCTTT.

V is TRBV12-5 and J is TRBJ2-6; D is unresolved. This CDR3 region has 15 residues. The V gene lost 1 base and the J gene lost 4 bases, with 8 bases spanning the gap. Germline CDR1 LGHNT, CDR2 FRNRAP. The CDR3 is CASGLGSSGANVLTF. In DNA, the CDR3 is TGTGCTAGTGGTTTGGGTAGCTCCGGGGCCAACGTCCTGACTTTC.

The CDR3 region is CASSLGQLELYEQYF. Written as DNA, the CDR3 is TGTGCCAGCAGCCTCGGACAGCTGGAGCTGTACGAGCAGTACTTC. The rearrangement joins TRBV5-8 to TRBJ2-7; tentative D call: TRBD1 (6 bases). The germline V and J ends were trimmed by 4 bases and 4 bases, with 18 bases remaining between them. There are 15 residues in the CDR3. CDR1 SGHTS and CDR2 YDEGEE come from the germline V gene. Using reference TRBV5-8 and TRBJ2-7 for the parts outside the CDR3, the full variable domain is EAGVTQSPTHLIKTRGQQATLRCSPISGHTSVYWYQQALGLGLQFLLWYDEGEERNRGNFPPRFSGRQFPNYSSELNVNALELEDSALYLCASSLGQLELYEQYFGPGTRLTVT.